Presented here are 21 T cell receptor beta chains from one specimen sequenced in a study of control samples from healthy donors and cancer patients. TCRdb's table, derived via immunoSEQ multiplex PCR, lists solely in-frame clones and lacks some. The sample yields 150,000 to 200,000 clones, 90% seen once. Sequenced input: blood. Receptors were obtained from a woman aged 50 to 65 in good health.

The chain recombines TRBV18 with TRBJ2-1, with 12 bases fitting TRBD2. CDR3 length: 15 residues. V was pared by 5 bases and J by 8 bases, with 7 bases of the junction left unmatched. Germline V gives CDR1 KGHSH, CDR2 LQKENI. The CDR3, as DNA: TGTGCCAGCTCAGAGACTAGCGGGAGAGCGGATGAGCAGTTCTTC. This codes for CASSETSGRADEQFF.

The gene calls are TRBV7-9 and TRBJ1-4, with TRBD1 matching 8 bases. Losses at the gene ends were 1 base for V and 5 bases for J; bases not matched to a gene: 3. Germline V gene sequence: CDR1 SEHNR, CDR2 FQNEAQ (reference sequence). The CDR3 has 15 residues. CDR3: CASSLVGQGNEKLFF. DNA of the CDR3: TGTGCCAGCAGCTTAGTAGGACAGGGCAATGAAAAACTGTTTTTT.

The chain combines TRBV7-9 with TRBJ1-2; D uncertain. Trimming pared 10 bases from V and 6 bases from J, leaving 15 bases between. The CDR3 consists of 12 residues. CDR1 SEHNR and CDR2 FQNEAQ come from the germline V gene (reference sequence). The CDR3 bases are TGTGCCATGAGCGACAATGGAGATGGCTACACCTTC. Encoded protein: CAMSDNGDGYTF.

The gene calls are TRBV19 and TRBJ1-3; 7 bases are a match to TRBD1. The CDR3 runs to 19 residues. CDR1 is LNHDA, CDR2 SQIVND, per germline (reference sequence). V lost 4 bases to trimming and J lost 0 bases; unmatched junction nucleotides: 15. The CDR3 DNA sequence: TGTGCCAGTAGTACAGGAGGGGCTAGACAGGGCGCCTCTGGAAACACCATATATTTT. Its translation: CASSTGGARQGASGNTIYF.

This chain connects TRBV6-6 to TRBJ1-2; D is uncertain. CDR1 is MNHNY and CDR2 is SVGAGI in the germline V gene (reference sequence). V was cut by 0 bases and J by 7 bases, with 6 bases left in between. The CDR3 runs to 12 residues. CDR3 DNA sequence: TGTGCCAGCAGTTACTCGATGAGTGGCTACACCTTC. Protein product: CASSYSMSGYTF.

This chain links TRBV29-1 with TRBJ1-3; 7 bases align to TRBD1. The CDR3 extends over 15 amino acids. With 8 bases clipped from V and 0 bases from J, the junction kept 10 bases outside the gene matches. CDR1 and CDR2 from the germline V gene are SQVTM and ANQGSEA. The CDR3 loop is CSRGTVGLSGNTIYF. The CDR3 DNA sequence: TGCAGCAGGGGGACAGTAGGGCTCTCTGGAAACACCATATATTTT.

The chain joins TRBV3-1 (or the pseudogene TRBV3-2) to TRBJ2-3; perhaps TRBD1 as D (7 bases). V lost 3 bases and J 0 bases, leaving 16 bases between the germline ends. Germline V gene sequence: CDR1 LGHDT, CDR2 YNNKEL (reference sequence). The CDR3 is 17 residues long. DNA of the CDR3: TGTGCCAGCAGCCATAAGGGGGCGGGGACGAGCACAGATACGCAGTATTTT. Translating gives CASSHKGAGTSTDTQYF.

The chain employs TRBV11-2 and TRBJ1-1; D possibly corresponds to TRBD1 (6 bases). With 5 bases removed from V and 1 base from J, the gap between germline ends came to 11 bases. In germline, CDR1 is SGHAT, CDR2 FQNNGV. The CDR3 runs to 14 residues. The DNA of the CDR3 is TGTGCCAGCAGCCACCCAGGGGCGAACACTGAAGCTTTCTTT. This gives the protein CASSHPGANTEAFF.

The rearrangement links TRBV30 to TRBJ1-2; D is ambiguous. Per germline, CDR1 GTSNPN and CDR2 SVGIG (reference sequence). Trimming left V 4 bases short and J 2 bases short, with 20 bases between. The CDR3 extends over 16 amino acids. The CDR3 loop reads CAWNLVPLGGNYGYTF. The CDR3 DNA is TGTGCCTGGAACCTAGTACCCTTAGGCGGGAACTATGGCTACACCTTC.

The chain carries TRBV7-2 and TRBJ2-1, with no clear D. There are 15 residues in the CDR3. V dropped 5 bases and J dropped 0 bases, with 11 bases sitting between them. In germline, CDR1 is SGHTA, CDR2 FQGNSA. The CDR3 sequence is CASSKTSSSYNEQFF. CDR3 DNA sequence: TGTGCCAGCAGCAAGACGAGTAGCTCCTACAATGAGCAGTTCTTC.

This rearrangement joins TRBV5-1 to TRBJ2-1; D perhaps matches TRBD2 (6 bases). This CDR3 has 16 amino acids. V gave up 4 bases and J gave up 4 bases, with 18 bases separating them. Germline assignment: CDR1 SGHRS and CDR2 YFSETQ. DNA for the CDR3: TGCGCCAGCAGCAGTGAACCGGGACTGCCTTACAATGAGCAGTTCTTC. This sequence encodes CASSSEPGLPYNEQFF.

This rearrangement joins TRBV29-1 to TRBJ1-1, with D possibly being TRBD1 (6 bases). Per germline, CDR1 SQVTM and CDR2 ANQGSEA. This CDR3 is 11 amino acids long. V lost 6 bases, J lost 11 bases, and 16 bases lay in between. This CDR3 reads CSVEGGPWAFF. The DNA for the CDR3 is TGCAGCGTGGAGGGGGGACCCTGGGCTTTCTTT.

The chain links TRBV4-2 to TRBJ1-2; maybe TRBD1 (5 bases). CDR3 length: 13 residues. V was trimmed by 4 bases and J by 6 bases, leaving 12 bases between them. Germline CDR1 reads LGHNA; CDR2 reads YNFKEQ. The CDR3 bases are TGTGCCAGCAGCCTGCAGGGACCTGATGGCTACACCTTC. Translation: CASSLQGPDGYTF.

The chain joins TRBV6-5 to TRBJ2-7, with D tentatively TRBD2 (6 bases). This CDR3 has 15 amino acids. Germline values: CDR1 MNHEY, CDR2 SVGAGI. V dropped 2 bases and J dropped 2 bases, with 13 bases sitting between them. The CDR3 DNA follows: TGTGCCAGCAGTTACGGAGGGGTCGGTACCTACGAGCAGTACTTC. As protein: CASSYGGVGTYEQYF.

The chain combines TRBV4-2 with TRBJ1-1, with D hard to call. The CDR3 is 16 residues long. Germline V gene sequence: CDR1 LGHNA, CDR2 YNFKEQ. V gave up 4 bases and J gave up 1 base, with 16 bases separating them. The CDR3 sequence: CASSPTVREENTEAFF. The CDR3 DNA sequence: TGTGCCAGCAGCCCCACCGTACGGGAGGAGAACACTGAAGCTTTCTTT.

This clone was detected only once. The rearrangement uses TRBV7-2 and TRBJ1-1, with 8 bases fitting TRBD1. Germline loops: CDR1 SGHTA, CDR2 FQGNSA. The CDR3 runs 14 residues. Trimming took 5 bases from V and 5 from J; bases not matched to a gene: 7. The CDR3 region has the DNA TGTGCCAGCAGCCCCGGACAGGGCGGAACTGAAGCTTTCTTT. Translating it yields CASSPGQGGTEAFF.

In this sample, this clone turned up once. The chain uses TRBV29-1 and TRBJ2-5, with D perhaps being TRBD1 or TRBD2 (6 bases each). V was trimmed by 6 bases and J by 7 bases, leaving 27 bases between them. The CDR3 length is 16 residues. CDR1 is SQVTM and CDR2 is ANQGSEA in the germline V gene. CDR3 loop: CSVGAAGSGARRTQYF. DNA for the CDR3: TGCAGCGTGGGGGCTGCTGGGTCGGGGGCTCGACGGACCCAGTACTTC.

The rearrangement links TRBV28 to TRBJ2-1; 9 positions agree with TRBD2. The V segment lost 7 bases and the J segment 11 bases; nucleotides outside the gene matches: 15. The CDR3 spans 15 residues. Germline V gene lookup returns CDR1 MDHEN and CDR2 SYDVKM. The DNA of the CDR3 is TGTGCCAGCATTCCCCTGGCGGGGGGGGTCGTGCAGCAGTTCTTC. As protein: CASIPLAGGVVQQFF. Combining the CDR3 with reference TRBV28 and TRBJ2-1 gives the whole variable domain DVKVTQSSRYLVKRTGEKVFLECVQDMDHENMFWYRQDPGLGLRLIYFSYDVKMKEKGDIPEGYSVSREKKERFSLILESASTNQTSMYLCASIPLAGGVVQQFFGPGTRLTVL.

The chain employs TRBV12-3 or TRBV12-4 and TRBJ1-2; 7 bases map to TRBD1. V shed 10 bases and J 1 base; nucleotides not matched to a gene: 6. The CDR3 has 13 amino acids. The chain's CDR3 is CATTGVLNYGYTF. CDR3 nucleotides: TGTGCCACCACAGGGGTCCTTAACTATGGCTACACCTTC.

The chain has TRBV6-5 and TRBJ1-1; D remains unclear. This CDR3 has 16 residues. The germline V and J ends were trimmed by 0 bases and 1 base, with 12 bases remaining between them. The germline V gene encodes CDR1 MNHEY and CDR2 SVGAGI. The CDR3 sequence: CASSYSLSTWNTEAFF. CDR3 nucleotides: TGTGCCAGCAGTTACTCGTTATCGACCTGGAACACTGAAGCTTTCTTT.

This clone was counted between two and nine times. The chain joins TRBV19 to TRBJ2-2; D unclear. CDR3 length: 11 amino acids. Germline CDR1 LNHDA, CDR2 SQIVND (reference sequence). V was cut by 5 bases and J by 8 bases, with 6 bases left in between. CDR3 sequence reads: CASSRWGELFF. In nucleotides, the CDR3 is TGTGCCAGTAGTCGATGGGGGGAGCTGTTTTTT.